This entry lists 10 T cell receptor beta chains sequenced from one sample in a study of T cell responses to AZD1222 COVID-19 vaccine. Sequencing used immunoSEQ multiplex PCR; TCRdb keeps in-frame clones, though not all of them. The sample lists 170,000 or so clones; about 92% were seen once. The input for sequencing was peripheral blood, taken on day 0 of AZD1222 vaccination. Receptor source: an adult in good health.

The chain has TRBV6-2 or TRBV6-3 and TRBJ1-5, with TRBD1 identical over 7 bases. The germline CDR1 and CDR2 sequences are MNHEY and SVGEGT. The CDR3 extends over 16 amino acids. V gave up 2 bases and J gave up 5 bases; unmatched junction bases: 9. The CDR3 nucleotides read TGTGCCAGCAGTTACGCCGGACAGGTCTGGGATCAGCCCCAGCATTTT. It encodes CASSYAGQVWDQPQHF.

This chain uses TRBV12-3 or TRBV12-4 with TRBJ2-3, with 7 bases lining up with TRBD1. After removal of 10 bases from V and 7 bases from J, the junction contained 5 bases not matched to a gene. The CDR3 consists of 11 residues. Here the CDR3 DNA reads TGTGCCACCGGACAGGCGCATACGCAGTATTTT. It yields the protein CATGQAHTQYF.

This sequence joins TRBV5-4 and TRBJ2-5, with TRBD1 identical over 7 bases. V lost 4 bases to trimming and J lost 5 bases; unmatched junction nucleotides: 11. The V gene's germline CDR1 is SGHNT and CDR2 YYREEE (reference sequence). The CDR3 consists of 15 residues. CDR3 bases: TGTGCCAGCAGCCCAGATATAGACAGGGACGAGACCCAGTACTTC. Its translation: CASSPDIDRDETQYF.

The chain has TRBV5-1 and TRBJ2-7; D is undetermined. CDR3 size: 13 residues. Germline CDR1 and CDR2: SGHRS and YFSETQ. Trimming stripped 5 bases from V and 6 bases from J, with 15 bases between. The CDR3 region has the DNA TGCGCCAGCAGTTCGGAACCACAATCCGAGCAGTACTTC. Its protein product is CASSSEPQSEQYF. The full variable domain, completed using reference TRBV5-1 and TRBJ2-7, is KAGVTQTPRYLIKTRGQQVTLSCSPISGHRSVSWYQQTPGQGLQFLFEYFSETQRNKGNFPGRFSGRQFSNSRSEMNVSTLELGDSALYLCASSSEPQSEQYFGPGTRLTVT.

V and J are TRBV11-3 and TRBJ2-2; D may be TRBD1 (5 bases). Germline CDR1 SGHNT, CDR2 YENEEA. CDR3 size: 15 residues. Trimming shortened V by 2 bases and J by 7 bases, and 14 bases separated the two germline ends. The CDR3 sequence is CASSLSRDWHGELFF. In nucleotides, the CDR3 is TGTGCCAGCAGCTTATCCAGGGATTGGCACGGGGAGCTGTTTTTT.

A single count supports this clone. The chain links TRBV6-5 to TRBJ1-4; possible D gene TRBD1, 6 bases. CDR1 and CDR2 from the germline V gene are MNHEY and SVGAGI. This CDR3 spans 13 amino acids. The V end was cut by 0 bases, the J end by 8 bases, with 7 bases between. The CDR3 reads CASSYSTGEKLFF. The CDR3 nucleotides are TGTGCCAGCAGTTACTCTACAGGGGAAAAACTGTTTTTT.

The chain has TRBV28 and TRBJ2-7; D ambiguous. CDR3 length: 15 amino acids. V lost 8 bases and J 3 bases, leaving 20 bases between the germline ends. Per the germline V gene, CDR1 is MDHEN and CDR2 is SYDVKM. This CDR3 reads CASVPLGGSYYEQYF. In DNA form, the CDR3 reads TGTGCCAGCGTCCCCTTAGGTGGCAGTTACTACGAGCAGTACTTC.

This sequence joins TRBV12-5 and TRBJ2-7; TRBD1 matches at 7 bases. CDR3 length: 15 residues. Germline CDR1 reads LGHNT; CDR2 reads FRNRAP. V gave up 5 bases and J gave up 0 bases; unmatched junction bases: 7. CDR3 sequence (DNA): TGTGCTAGTGGTAACCAAGACAGGGCCTCCTACGAGCAGTACTTC. It yields the protein CASGNQDRASYEQYF.

The gene calls are TRBV27 and TRBJ1-5; D unclear. Germline values: CDR1 MNHEY, CDR2 SMNVEV (reference sequence). Trimming left V 1 base short and J 0 bases short, with 4 bases between. The CDR3 has 14 amino acids. The CDR3 DNA reads TGTGCCAGCAGTTTATTTAGTAGCAATCAGCCCCAGCATTTT. This codes for CASSLFSSNQPQHF.

The CDR3 DNA reads as TGTGCCAGCAGTGACAGGGAATCTTCACCCCTCCACTTT. This translates into CASSDRESSPLHF. This chain joins TRBV2 and TRBJ1-6, with D possibly TRBD1 on 5 matching bases. Germline V gene lookup returns CDR1 SNHLY and CDR2 FYNNEI. V lost 3 bases and J lost 9, with 9 bases in between. CDR3 length equals 13 residues.